What follows are 19 T cell receptor beta chains derived from one specimen sequenced in a study of T cell changes during pregnancy in multiple sclerosis. The method was immunoSEQ multiplex PCR; TCRdb's version includes in-frame clones alone and lacks a portion of them. The sample lists tens of thousands of clones; under 90% were seen once. The source was peripheral blood, collected in the second trimester of pregnancy. The source of these receptors is a female donor in good health, enrolled as a control in a pregnancy study.

The V gene is TRBV7-9, the J gene TRBJ2-5, with D perhaps TRBD1 (5 bases). V dropped 5 bases and J dropped 5 bases, with 21 bases sitting between them. In germline, CDR1 is SEHNR, CDR2 FQNEAQ (reference sequence). The CDR3 runs 16 residues. CDR3 coding DNA: TGTGCCAGCAGCACCCTCCTGACAGTTTCCCAGGAGACCCAGTACTTC. Its translation is CASSTLLTVSQETQYF.

This chain uses TRBV5-5 with TRBJ1-1, with D maybe TRBD1 (6 bases). The CDR3 has 16 amino acids. Germline assignment: CDR1 SGHKS and CDR2 YYEKEE (reference sequence). Between the trimmed V and J ends, which lost 4 bases and 6 bases, there was a span of 22 bases. The CDR3 loop is CASSQGGGARIAEAFF. The DNA for the CDR3 is TGTGCCAGCAGCCAGGGAGGGGGGGCGCGAATCGCTGAAGCTTTCTTT.

The chain combines TRBV27 with TRBJ2-2, with D possibly TRBD1 on 6 matching bases. Germline CDR1 and CDR2: MNHEY and SMNVEV (reference sequence). The CDR3 is made up of 15 amino acids. V gave up 5 bases and J gave up 0 bases, with 10 bases separating them. The CDR3 DNA is TGTGCCAGCAGTGGGGGCACTCCGAACACCGGGGAGCTGTTTTTT. Translation: CASSGGTPNTGELFF.

The genes are TRBV5-6 and TRBJ1-2; 10 bases are shared with TRBD1. The CDR3 has 14 residues. The junction had 2 bases not matched to a gene; V was cut back by 0 bases and J by 6 bases. Per the germline V gene, CDR1 is SGHDT and CDR2 is YYEEEE. CDR3 sequence reads: CASSLAGTGDGYTF. The CDR3 bases are TGTGCCAGCAGCTTGGCCGGGACAGGGGATGGCTACACCTTC.

The chain recombines TRBV7-2 with TRBJ2-7, with D perhaps matching TRBD1 (5 bases). This CDR3 region has 14 residues. The germline V gene encodes CDR1 SGHTA and CDR2 FQGNSA. V lost 2 bases and J lost 2, with 10 bases in between. This CDR3 reads CASSLLSTAYEQYF. The CDR3, as DNA: TGTGCCAGCAGCTTATTGTCGACAGCCTACGAGCAGTACTTC.

The count of this clone is one. The chain is built from TRBV7-2 and TRBJ1-1; 7 positions agree with TRBD1. Germline CDR1 reads SGHTA; CDR2 reads FQGNSA. The V segment lost 3 bases and the J segment 1 base; nucleotides outside the gene matches: 5. The CDR3 extends over 15 amino acids. CDR3 DNA: TGTGCCAGCAGCTTCTCAGGGGGTACGAACACTGAAGCTTTCTTT. Translation gives CASSFSGGTNTEAFF.

V usage is TRBV28 and J usage is TRBJ1-5; D unclear. Germline V gene lookup returns CDR1 MDHEN and CDR2 SYDVKM. This CDR3 region has 13 residues. The germline V and J ends were trimmed by 11 bases and 4 bases, with 15 bases remaining between them. Written as DNA, the CDR3 is TGTGCCCACAGAGGGCAGCTTAATCAGCCCCAGCATTTT. Translated: CAHRGQLNQPQHF.

The rearrangement links TRBV28 to TRBJ2-6; 9 bases fit TRBD1. The CDR3 covers 18 residues. V lost 6 bases and J lost 1; bases outside the gene matches: 10. Germline V lookup: CDR1 MDHEN, CDR2 SYDVKM. The CDR3 sequence: CASSSGTGIGSGANVLTF. For the CDR3, the DNA is TGTGCCAGCAGCTCCGGGACAGGGATTGGGTCTGGGGCCAACGTCCTGACTTTC.

The chain combines TRBV5-1 with TRBJ2-3; 11 nucleotides line up with TRBD2. V shed 4 bases and J 2 bases; nucleotides not matched to a gene: 9. Germline CDR1 SGHRS, CDR2 YFSETQ. The CDR3 spans 17 residues. The CDR3 bases are TGCGCCAGCAGCCGCGGGTCGACTAGCGGGGCCACAGATACGCAGTATTTT. The encoded protein is CASSRGSTSGATDTQYF.

The chain is built from TRBV7-2 and TRBJ2-1; possible D gene TRBD2, 6 bases. The CDR3 has 13 residues. CDR1 and CDR2 from the germline V gene are SGHTA and FQGNSA. The V and J ends lost 5 bases and 8 bases respectively, with 13 bases between them. The CDR3 nucleotides are TGTGCCAGCAGCACGATTTGGGGGGATGAGCAGTTCTTC. Residues: CASSTIWGDEQFF.

The table lists this clone with a few counts. This chain joins TRBV28 and TRBJ1-1; 7 positions agree with TRBD1. Germline lookup yields CDR1 MDHEN and CDR2 SYDVKM. V gave up 6 bases and J gave up 5 bases; unmatched junction bases: 3. The CDR3 has 12 residues. CDR3 amino acids: CASRSGGTEAFF. CDR3 nucleotide sequence: TGTGCCAGCAGGTCAGGGGGTACTGAAGCTTTCTTT.

This chain links TRBV6-6 with TRBJ2-5; 11 bases are shared with TRBD1. V trimming: 6 bases; J trimming: 5 bases; junction bases outside the gene matches: 5. The CDR3 extends over 14 amino acids. CDR1 is MNHNY, CDR2 SVGAGI, per germline (reference sequence). This CDR3 is CASRGQGVGETQYF. Here the CDR3 DNA reads TGTGCCAGCAGGGGACAGGGGGTGGGGGAGACCCAGTACTTC.

This clone has a single count. This chain uses TRBV2 with TRBJ1-5; 7 nucleotides agree with TRBD1. CDR1 and CDR2 from the germline V gene are SNHLY and FYNNEI. This CDR3 is 14 amino acids long. Trimming cost V 7 bases and J 6 bases; bases outside gene matches: 9. The CDR3 coding sequence is TGTGCCAGCATGGAAGGGGGCGCAAGTCAGCCCCAGCATTTT. This gives the protein CASMEGGASQPQHF. The entire variable domain, with the rest obtained from reference TRBV2 and TRBJ1-5, is as follows: EPEVTQTPSHQVTQMGQEVILRCVPISNHLYFYWYRQILGQKVEFLVSFYNNEISEKSEIFDDQFSVERPDGSNFTLKIRSTKLEDSAMYFCASMEGGASQPQHFGDGTRLSIL.

J is TRBJ2-3 and V is TRBV5-1, with 7 bases that match TRBD2. The CDR3 sequence is 13 residues long. V lost 2 bases, J lost 4 bases, and 1 base stayed unmatched. Looked up from germline, CDR1 is SGHRS and CDR2 is YFSETQ. The CDR3 loop is CASSFSGADTQYF. Written as DNA, the CDR3 is TGCGCCAGCAGCTTCAGCGGGGCAGATACGCAGTATTTT.

This chain joins TRBV10-3 and TRBJ1-4; TRBD1 matches 7 bases. Germline CDR1 is ENHRY and CDR2 is SYGVKD. Germline trimming cut 4 bases from V and 8 bases from J; bases unmatched to any gene: 4. This CDR3 region has 13 residues. In DNA, the CDR3 is TGTGCCATCAGTGCAGACAGGGAGGAAAAACTGTTTTTT. This encodes CAISADREEKLFF.

V and J are TRBV7-9 and TRBJ1-1, with no clear D. Trimming removed 2 bases from V and 5 bases from J, with 6 bases in between. The CDR3 runs to 12 residues. In germline, CDR1 is SEHNR, CDR2 FQNEAQ (reference sequence). In DNA, the CDR3 is TGTGCCAGCAGCTTACCCGGGACTGAAGCTTTCTTT. This encodes CASSLPGTEAFF.

The rearrangement joins TRBV29-1 to TRBJ1-1, with D uncertain. The V and J ends lost 5 bases and 3 bases respectively, with 4 bases between them. The CDR3 is made up of 10 amino acids. The V gene's germline CDR1 is SQVTM and CDR2 ANQGSEA. The chain's CDR3 is CSVTDTEAFF. The CDR3 bases are TGCAGCGTTACGGACACTGAAGCTTTCTTT.

CDR3 loop: CASSFAEDYGYTF. CDR3 nucleotides: TGTGCCAGCAGCTTCGCGGAAGACTATGGCTACACCTTC. The rearrangement joins TRBV5-5 to TRBJ1-2; D is ambiguous. CDR1 and CDR2 (germline): SGHKS, YYEKEE (reference sequence). CDR3 size: 13 residues. V gave up 2 bases and J gave up 3 bases, with 8 bases separating them.

This clone has a single count. The chain couples TRBV5-4 to TRBJ1-6; D unresolved. This CDR3 comprises 14 residues. The V end was cut by 4 bases, the J end by 2 bases, with 7 bases between. Germline assignment: CDR1 SGHNT and CDR2 YYREEE (reference sequence). Written as DNA, the CDR3 is TGTGCCAGCAGCAGGGAGGCCTATAATTCACCCCTCCACTTT. Translating it yields CASSREAYNSPLHF.